These 15 T cell receptor beta chains share one sample of origin, sequenced in a study of blood T cell repertoires in COVID-19. Clones were read by immunoSEQ multiplex PCR, and TCRdb kept only the in-frame ones, dropping some. The repertoire has fewer than 100,000 clones, 70% to 80% of them found once; the top ten carry 24%. Sequenced sample: peripheral blood. The receptors were gathered from a human donor in a cohort sampled during active COVID-19.

This chain uses TRBV12-5 with TRBJ1-2; 9 bases are a match to TRBD1. CDR1 and CDR2 (germline): LGHNT, FRNRAP. There are 16 residues in the CDR3. V trimming: 1 base; J trimming: 6 bases; junction bases outside the gene matches: 9. The CDR3 sequence is CASGLGQGEWFDGYTF. The CDR3, as DNA: TGTGCTAGTGGTTTGGGACAGGGGGAATGGTTTGATGGCTACACCTTC.

The sample holds a few counts of this clone. V is TRBV3-1 (or the pseudogene TRBV3-2) and J is TRBJ1-6; 10 bases are shared with TRBD1. The junction had 2 bases not matched to a gene; V was cut back by 4 bases and J by 8 bases. CDR1 and CDR2 from the germline V gene are LGHDT and YNNKEL (reference sequence). CDR3 length: 14 amino acids. CDR3 bases: TGTGCCAGCAGCCTTGGACAGGGGGATTCACCCCTCCACTTT. Its translation is CASSLGQGDSPLHF.

J is TRBJ2-2 and V is TRBV5-1, with D perhaps matching TRBD2 (6 bases). Trimming took off 1 base at V and 4 bases at J, with 17 bases between the two ends. Germline V gene data show CDR1 as SGHRS and CDR2 as YFSETQ. This CDR3 contains 17 residues. CDR3 sequence: CASSLSPGEGGTGELFF. CDR3 in DNA: TGCGCCAGCAGCTTGTCCCCGGGAGAGGGCGGCACCGGGGAGCTGTTTTTT. Filled out from reference TRBV5-1 and TRBJ2-2, the complete variable domain reads KAGVTQTPRYLIKTRGQQVTLSCSPISGHRSVSWYQQTPGQGLQFLFEYFSETQRNKGNFPGRFSGRQFSNSRSEMNVSTLELGDSALYLCASSLSPGEGGTGELFFGEGSRLTVL.

V is TRBV11-3 and J is TRBJ2-1, with 10 bases fitting TRBD2. The V gene end was trimmed by 3 bases and the J gene end by 7 bases; junction bases not matched to a gene: 9. Germline CDR1 and CDR2: SGHNT and YENEEA. The CDR3 totals 16 residues. Here the CDR3 reads CASSFRAGGYGNEQFF. The CDR3, as DNA: TGTGCCAGCAGCTTCAGAGCGGGAGGGTATGGGAATGAGCAGTTCTTC.

The chain couples TRBV15 to TRBJ2-1; 8 bases line up with TRBD2. Germline CDR1 LNHNV, CDR2 YYDKDF (reference sequence). The CDR3 length is 15 residues. J gave up 1 base and V 7 bases, and 6 bases lay outside the gene matches. CDR3 in DNA: TGTGCCACCAACCACGGCGGGAGGTCCTACAATGAGCAGTTCTTC. Translating gives CATNHGGRSYNEQFF.

The V gene is TRBV5-4, the J gene TRBJ2-5; maybe TRBD1 (8 bases). Between the trimmed V and J ends, which lost 6 bases and 0 bases, there was a span of 15 bases. The CDR3 loop spans 15 amino acids. Germline CDR1 and CDR2: SGHNT and YYREEE (reference sequence). The CDR3, as DNA: TGTGCCAGCAAGAACAGGGGGGGCTACCAAGAGACCCAGTACTTC. Amino acids: CASKNRGGYQETQYF.

The V gene is TRBV9, the J gene TRBJ2-7; weak D call: TRBD1 (5 bases). The CDR3 extends over 13 amino acids. The germline V gene has CDR1 SGDLS and CDR2 YYNGEE. Trimming took off 6 bases at V and 5 bases at J, with 15 bases between the two ends. CDR3 DNA sequence: TGTGCCAGCAATAGGGGCGATTCAGACGAGCAGTACTTC. Amino acid sequence: CASNRGDSDEQYF.

The CDR3 is CASSVGGRAAYEQYF. The CDR3 DNA sequence: TGTGCCAGCAGCGTGGGCGGGAGGGCCGCCTACGAGCAGTACTTC. J is TRBJ2-7 and V is TRBV9; TRBD2 matches 9 bases. The CDR3 covers 15 residues. Germline V CDR1 and CDR2: SGDLS, YYNGEE. V shed 2 bases, J shed 2 bases, and the junction held 5 bases outside the gene matches.

Details on this clone: Distinct nucleotide sequences in the sample also encode this CDR3. The chain joins TRBV4-3 to TRBJ2-2; 15 bases are shared with TRBD2. This CDR3 comprises 18 residues. V was pared by 4 bases and J by 3 bases, with 6 bases of the junction left unmatched. Germline V gene lookup returns CDR1 LGHNA and CDR2 YSLEER. CDR3 amino acids: CASSPGLAGGPDTGELFF. CDR3 DNA sequence: TGCGCCAGCAGCCCCGGACTAGCGGGAGGGCCGGACACCGGGGAGCTGTTTTTT.

V is TRBV7-8 and J is TRBJ1-1; D is unclear. The CDR3 is made up of 14 amino acids. Germline V gene data show CDR1 as SGHVS and CDR2 as FQNEAQ. The V end was cut by 0 bases, the J end by 3 bases, with 8 bases between. For the CDR3, the DNA is TGTGCCAGCAGCTTAGCGTCTGCGTACACTGAAGCTTTCTTT. This translates into CASSLASAYTEAFF.

This clone appeared a few times. V and J are TRBV4-2 and TRBJ2-1; possibly TRBD2 for D (5 bases). The germline CDR1 and CDR2 sequences are LGHNA and YNFKEQ. The V gene lost 6 bases and the J gene lost 0 bases, with 12 bases spanning the gap. The CDR3 runs 15 residues. CDR3 bases: TGTGCCAGCAGTTTAGCGCTCAGCTCCTACAATGAGCAGTTCTTC. This translates into CASSLALSSYNEQFF.

The chain recombines TRBV27 with TRBJ2-5; 10 bases agree with TRBD1. V dropped 6 bases and J dropped 5; count of bases not matched to a gene: 9. This CDR3 region has 15 residues. The germline CDR1 and CDR2 sequences are MNHEY and SMNVEV (reference sequence). The chain's CDR3 is CASSRGQGGGETQYF. The CDR3 coding sequence is TGTGCCAGCAGCCGTGGACAGGGGGGTGGGGAGACCCAGTACTTC.

This sequence joins TRBV2 and TRBJ1-5; D is possibly TRBD1 (6 bases). Trimming took off 6 bases at V and 0 bases at J, with 15 bases between the two ends. The CDR3 is made up of 16 amino acids. Germline CDR1 and CDR2: SNHLY and FYNNEI. CDR3 nucleotide sequence: TGTGCCAGCAGCGCCGGGCAGGGACATAGCAATCAGCCCCAGCATTTT. Translation: CASSAGQGHSNQPQHF.

The chain couples TRBV3-1 (or the pseudogene TRBV3-2) to TRBJ2-7; perhaps TRBD2 as D (5 bases). Germline CDR1 reads LGHDT; CDR2 reads YNNKEL (reference sequence). V lost 1 base and J 5 bases, leaving 12 bases between the germline ends. This CDR3 is 14 amino acids long. CDR3 sequence: CASSQAAGFHEQYF. In DNA form, the CDR3 reads TGTGCCAGCAGCCAAGCGGCGGGTTTCCACGAGCAGTACTTC.

The chain combines TRBV19 with TRBJ2-7; 8 bases map to TRBD1. The CDR3 contains 14 residues. Germline V gene sequence: CDR1 LNHDA, CDR2 SQIVND (reference sequence). V was pared by 7 bases and J by 2 bases, with 7 bases of the junction left unmatched. DNA of the CDR3: TGTGCCAGTAACACCGGGACAGGCCCCTACGAGCAGTACTTC. It codes for CASNTGTGPYEQYF.